The 14 T cell receptor beta chains below were found in one sample sequenced in a study of beta chain features in type 1 diabetes. Whole-study results and caveats: Moderately but significantly shorter TCRB CDR3s were found in Type 1 diabetes patients in all four CD4+ subsets.

No antigen has been identified for these receptors. Expressed TCRB transcripts were sequenced, since all the RNA that had been isolated was reverse transcribed. Measured with immunoSEQ multiplex PCR; TCRdb has only the in-frame clones, and not every one. The data contain about 240,000 clones, more than 11% of them singletons. The source material was naive CD4+ T cells from blood. The receptors derive from a man aged 30 to 39 with type 1 diabetes.

This clone was counted between two and nine times. This sequence joins TRBV27 and TRBJ2-3; TRBD2 matches 9 bases. The CDR3 is 14 residues long. CDR1 and CDR2 (germline): MNHEY, SMNVEV (reference sequence). With 7 bases clipped from V and 3 bases from J, the junction kept 5 bases outside the gene matches. DNA for the CDR3: TGTGCCAGCATACGAAGCGGGAGGACAGATACGCAGTATTTT. This sequence encodes CASIRSGRTDTQYF.

The chain employs TRBV5-1 and TRBJ2-3; 9 bases are shared with TRBD1. J gave up 3 bases and V 6 bases, and 5 bases lay outside the gene matches. The CDR3 is made up of 14 amino acids. Germline V gene lookup returns CDR1 SGHRS and CDR2 YFSETQ. The CDR3 DNA sequence: TGCGCCAGCAATCCGGGACAGGGAACAGATACGCAGTATTTT. As protein: CASNPGQGTDTQYF.

This clone came up a few times. V is TRBV6-1 and J is TRBJ2-7; 11 nucleotides agree with TRBD1. The V gene's germline CDR1 is MNHNS and CDR2 SASEGT. The CDR3 spans 16 residues. With 4 bases clipped from V and 1 base from J, the junction kept 6 bases outside the gene matches. The CDR3 nucleotides read TGTGCCAGCAGTGTTCCGGGACAGGGGGGGTCCTACGAGCAGTACTTC. Translating it yields CASSVPGQGGSYEQYF.

This clone was detected only a few times. CDR3 sequence reads: CAISGTPGTLSTDTQYF. The CDR3, as DNA: TGTGCCATCAGTGGGACCCCCGGGACACTAAGCACAGATACGCAGTATTTT. V is TRBV10-3 and J is TRBJ2-3; perhaps TRBD1 as D (6 bases). V was cut by 4 bases and J by 0 bases, with 17 bases left in between. The CDR3 is made up of 17 amino acids. The germline CDR1 and CDR2 sequences are ENHRY and SYGVKD.

This chain connects TRBV28 to TRBJ2-4; D may be TRBD1 (5 bases). V lost 5 bases and J 0 bases, leaving 8 bases between the germline ends. Germline CDR1 MDHEN, CDR2 SYDVKM. This CDR3 comprises 14 residues. In DNA form, the CDR3 reads TGTGCCAGCAGTCTTCAGGGAGCCAAAAACATTCAGTACTTC. Its protein product is CASSLQGAKNIQYF. Using reference TRBV28 and TRBJ2-4 for the parts outside the CDR3, the full variable domain is DVKVTQSSRYLVKRTGEKVFLECVQDMDHENMFWYRQDPGLGLRLIYFSYDVKMKEKGDIPEGYSVSREKKERFSLILESASTNQTSMYLCASSLQGAKNIQYFGAGTRLSVL.

In its sample, this clone was seen a few times. This chain joins TRBV7-9 and TRBJ1-3, with 7 bases matching TRBD1. Looked up from germline, CDR1 is SEHNR and CDR2 is FQNEAQ (reference sequence). The CDR3 has 15 amino acids. Trimming at V came to 4 bases and at J to 0 bases, leaving 3 bases not matched to a gene. Here the CDR3 DNA reads TGTGCCAGCAGCTGGGGACAGTTCTCTGGAAACACCATATATTTT. Residues: CASSWGQFSGNTIYF.

This clone was counted between two and nine times. The CDR3 DNA reads TGTGCCAGCAGTCCGGCAGGGTCCTACGAGCAGTACTTC. Its translation is CASSPAGSYEQYF. This chain uses TRBV27 with TRBJ2-7; possible D gene TRBD1, 5 bases. Trimming removed 5 bases at V and 1 base at J, with 9 bases between. The CDR3 is 13 residues long. The germline V gene has CDR1 MNHEY and CDR2 SMNVEV (reference sequence).

This clone was observed a handful of times. CDR3 sequence reads: CASSLGGLDQETQYF. In DNA form, the CDR3 reads TGCGCCAGCAGCTTGGGGGGACTAGACCAAGAGACCCAGTACTTC. This chain links TRBV5-1 with TRBJ2-5; 8 bases agree with TRBD2. This CDR3 contains 15 residues. Germline V gene sequence: CDR1 SGHRS, CDR2 YFSETQ. Losses at the gene ends were 0 bases for V and 0 bases for J; bases not matched to a gene: 1.

This clone has more than one count but fewer than ten. The rearrangement links TRBV29-1 to TRBJ2-5; a possible D gene is TRBD1 (5 bases). CDR1 is SQVTM, CDR2 ANQGSEA, per germline. The V end was cut by 1 base, the J end by 4 bases, with 13 bases between. The CDR3 is 14 amino acids. The CDR3 loop is CSVEGRVVRETQYF. In DNA, the CDR3 is TGCAGCGTTGAAGGCAGGGTGGTCCGAGAGACCCAGTACTTC.

The V call is TRBV21-1, the J call TRBJ1-2; TRBD1, the table's D call, was not compared with the DNA. TRBV21-1 is flagged as a pseudogene. The CDR3 spans 16 residues. Here the CDR3 reads CASGLQGTDSVYGYTF. The CDR3 DNA sequence: TGTGCCAGCGGATTACAGGGGACCGACTCCGTCTATGGCTACACCTTC.

This clone was seen a handful of times. The V call is TRBV6-1, the J call TRBJ1-1; 7 positions agree with TRBD1. Germline-derived CDR1 and CDR2 are MNHNS and SASEGT. V trimming: 7 bases; J trimming: 9 bases; junction bases outside the gene matches: 11. The CDR3 has 13 residues. The CDR3 spells CASMRDSDFKAFF. The CDR3, as DNA: TGTGCCAGCATGAGGGACAGTGATTTCAAAGCTTTCTTT.

Only a few counts were recorded for this clone. V usage is TRBV9 and J usage is TRBJ2-3, with 11 bases identical to TRBD2. The trim removed 3 bases at V and 4 bases at J, leaving 10 bases unmatched. Germline values: CDR1 SGDLS, CDR2 YYNGEE. CDR3 length: 17 residues. The DNA for the CDR3 is TGTGCCAGCAGCGACCCCCCTCTAGCGGGAGGCGCAGATACGCAGTATTTT. Translation: CASSDPPLAGGADTQYF.

The CDR3 DNA follows: TGCGCCAGCAGCTTGGCGACAGCCGATAATTCACCCCTCCACTTT. Its translation is CASSLATADNSPLHF. V gene TRBV5-1 combines with J gene TRBJ1-6, with D perhaps matching TRBD1 (5 bases). Trimming stripped 0 bases from V and 5 bases from J, with 9 bases between. The CDR3 has 15 amino acids. The germline CDR1 and CDR2 sequences are SGHRS and YFSETQ.

This rearrangement joins TRBV15 to TRBJ1-2; 7 bases are shared with TRBD1. This CDR3 has 15 residues. From germline, CDR1 is LNHNV and CDR2 YYDKDF (reference sequence). V was clipped by 1 base and J by 4 bases; unmatched bases: 6. CDR3 sequence: CATSRATGTGYGYTF. The CDR3 coding sequence is TGTGCCACCAGCAGAGCGACAGGGACCGGCTATGGCTACACCTTC.